A selection of T cell receptor beta chains follows, all from one sample in a study of cytomegalovirus exposure and HLA in healthy donors. Sequencing used immunoSEQ multiplex PCR; TCRdb keeps in-frame clones, though not all of them. The sample shows about 190,000 clones, approximately 80% of them seen only once. Sequencing was done on a sample of PBMCs. All receptors come from a boy aged 2 to 10 in good health and CMV-seronegative. Both conserved end residues are trimmed from each CDR3. D genes are given only for firm matches.

J	D	V	CDR3
TRBJ1-5	-	TRBV6-5	ASSYSKQNQPQH
TRBJ2-1	-	TRBV29-1	SVDTRARNEQF
TRBJ2-1	TRBD2	TRBV2	ASSERSGVYNEQF
TRBJ2-5	-	TRBV5-4	ASSLRAGPEEETQY
TRBJ1-2	TRBD1	TRBV6-5	ASSRGTGVLGGYT
TRBJ1-6	TRBD1	TRBV7-9	ASSLGQSPLH
TRBJ2-3	TRBD2	TRBV4-2	ASSPRTSGREGDTQY
TRBJ1-6	-	TRBV10-2	ASNEANGKNSPLH
TRBJ1-1	-	TRBV6-5	ASSYAWDIGAEAF
TRBJ2-3	TRBD2	TRBV18	ASSPLSGRTTDTQY
TRBJ2-7	TRBD2	TRBV5-1	ASSPQRGQIISGSSYEQY
TRBJ2-5	TRBD2	TRBV4-3	ASSQDTGRGETQY
TRBJ2-1	-	TRBV29-1	SVANRQATYNEQF
TRBJ1-4	TRBD1	TRBV10-3	AISSRGQGATNEKLF
TRBJ1-2	-	TRBV21-1	ASSPPDYGYT
TRBJ1-1	TRBD1	TRBV5-6	ASSRWDRQPLNTEAF
TRBJ2-7	-	TRBV27	ASRRRGGTYEQY
TRBJ1-1	-	TRBV4-2	ASSQDPIVGGTEAF
TRBJ1-6	-	TRBV5-4	ASSLDGRPIAGSPLH
TRBJ2-1	TRBD2	TRBV5-4	ASSLRTSGGNEQF
TRBJ2-3	-	TRBV19	ASTNSEPLKY
TRBJ2-2	-	TRBV4-3	ASSQDLYRARGGELF
TRBJ1-2	TRBD1	TRBV19	ASRAQGAIYGYT
TRBJ2-1	TRBD1	TRBV30	AWSGTGGYNEQF
TRBJ2-5	-	TRBV18	ASSPRPEETQY
TRBJ2-7	-	TRBV18	ASSPPVAGEQY
TRBJ2-5	-	TRBV6-6	ASSYNREETQY
TRBJ2-7	TRBD1	TRBV7-2	ASSSGQVEISEQY
TRBJ1-3	TRBD1	TRBV27	ASSPRKEGQKTRNTIY
TRBJ1-3	TRBD1	TRBV15	ATSPDRTGLLSGNTIY
TRBJ1-2	TRBD1	TRBV27	ASSFQGQGLVGYT
TRBJ2-7	-	TRBV27	ASSLLGKGTYEQY
TRBJ2-5	TRBD2	TRBV6-5	ASSYSLAGGRETQY